This paragraph covers one TCR beta chain sequence. What it binds is unknown. This CDR3 is 14 amino acids long. Trimming stripped 2 bases from V and 7 bases from J, with 9 bases between. From germline, CDR1 is MDHEN and CDR2 SYDVKM. Generated by immunoSEQ multiplex PCR, the TCRdb table keeps only in-frame clones and is missing some. The sample contains 80,000 to 100,000 clones, around nine tenths of which appear only once. The sample originates from a study of T cell responses to AZD1222 COVID-19 vaccine. Study observations and caveats: Unmutated variant regions are reportedly targeted by nearly half of spike-specific TCRs.

The rearrangement links TRBV28 to TRBJ1-6; unclear D gene. The source was peripheral blood, collected on day 0 of AZD1222 vaccination. The TCR originated in an adult in good health. CDR3 sequence reads: CASSLRTENSPLHF. The CDR3 DNA reads as TGTGCCAGCAGTTTACGGACTGAGAATTCACCCCTCCACTTT.